This note documents a single T cell receptor (beta chain) sequence. The same CDR3 is also encoded by other DNA sequences in this sample. Original processing notes: Quality scores were absent from the junction-only immunoSEQ sequences, so filtering differed. Here immunoSEQ multiplex PCR was the method, and the copy in TCRdb shows in-frame clones only, minus some. The DNA gave D and trimming, while V, J and clone size come from that table. Altogether roughly 2.2 million clones are present, over 85% being singletons, with the ten largest covering 0.35% to 0.45%. The sample is drawn from a study of shared clonotypes between healthy human individuals. Per the germline V gene, CDR1 is SNHLY and CDR2 is FYNNEI. Between the trimmed V and J ends, which lost 4 bases and 0 bases, there was a span of 7 bases. This CDR3 has 14 amino acids.

Source material: naive CD4+ T cells from PBMCs. Subset described: CD45RA+ positively selected. This chain connects TRBV2 to TRBJ2-1; D might be TRBD2 (6 bases). The receptor comes from a young man in good health. Some clones in this sample may be carry-over from other donors' samples. The CDR3 here is CASSGDSSYNEQFF. As DNA, the CDR3 is TGTGCCAGCAGTGGGGACTCCTCCTACAATGAGCAGTTCTTC.